This is a list of T cell receptor beta chains from one sample in a study of cytomegalovirus exposure and HLA in healthy donors. Clones were read by immunoSEQ multiplex PCR, and TCRdb kept only the in-frame ones, dropping some. The sample records about 100,000 clones, approximately 76% being singletons. The sequencing sample was made of PBMCs. The receptors shown here come from an older woman in good health and CMV-seropositive. CDR3s include the opening cysteine and the closing phenylalanine or tryptophan. Fields, in order: clone size, D gene, V gene, J gene, CDR3 protein, CDR3 DNA. The D gene is left open where the match is weak. The size of a clone is reported for some rows only, either as once, few or many, or as a class for expanded clones.

.	.	TRBV30	TRBJ2-5	CAWSRGGQETQYF	TGTGCCTGGTCGCGGGGAGGCCAAGAGACCCAGTACTTC
.	TRBD1	TRBV19	TRBJ1-5	CASRSIRDSDQPQHF	TGTGCCAGTAGATCCATCCGGGACAGTGATCAGCCCCAGCATTTT
few	.	TRBV6-4	TRBJ2-7	CASSYSVPGIEGQYF	TGTGCCAGCAGTTACTCGGTCCCGGGGATCGAGGGGCAGTACTTC
many	.	TRBV29-1	TRBJ2-5	CSVTGGKETQYF	TGCAGCGTGACCGGAGGTAAAGAGACCCAGTACTTC
.	.	TRBV30	TRBJ2-1	CAWSVFYEQFF	TGTGCCTGGAGTGTATTCTATGAGCAGTTCTTC
once	TRBD2	TRBV30	TRBJ2-1	CAWSVPGLAGVNEQFF	TGTGCCTGGAGTGTACCGGGACTAGCGGGAGTTAATGAGCAGTTCTTC
.	TRBD2	TRBV28	TRBJ2-7	CASTLGLAGDEQYF	TGTGCCAGCACCCTGGGACTAGCGGGAGACGAGCAGTACTTC
.	TRBD2	TRBV6-5	TRBJ2-7	CASSYSGLAGPYEQYF	TGTGCCAGCAGTTACTCTGGACTAGCGGGCCCCTACGAGCAGTACTTC
.	TRBD2	TRBV4-1	TRBJ2-2	CASSQREGPLNAGELFF	TGCGCCAGCAGCCAGCGGGAGGGGCCTCTGAACGCCGGGGAGCTGTTTTTT
.	TRBD1	TRBV6-6	TRBJ1-2	CASSPQGAGYGYTF	TGTGCCAGCAGCCCACAGGGGGCCGGCTATGGCTACACCTTC
.	TRBD2	TRBV9	TRBJ2-3	CASSVEAGVRDTQYF	TGTGCCAGCAGCGTAGAGGCGGGAGTGAGGGATACGCAGTATTTT
.	.	TRBV7-7	TRBJ2-7	CASSFSETYEQYF	TGTGCTAGCAGCTTTAGCGAAACCTACGAGCAGTACTTC
many	.	TRBV6-6	TRBJ1-5	CASSRAGSGQPQHF	TGTGCCAGCAGCCGCGCGGGGTCGGGGCAGCCCCAGCATTTT
.	.	TRBV9	TRBJ2-7	CASSDLGIGTTEQYF	TGTGCCAGCAGCGACCTAGGTATCGGGACAACCGAGCAGTACTTC
.	.	TRBV9	TRBJ1-4	CASSVAAGPYEKLFF	TGTGCCAGCAGCGTAGCGGCAGGGCCCTATGAAAAACTGTTTTTT
.	.	TRBV5-1	TRBJ2-3	CASSLAGADTQYF	TGCGCCAGCAGCTTGGCCGGGGCAGATACGCAGTATTTT
.	TRBD1	TRBV5-1	TRBJ2-7	CASSRDRGYEQYF	TGCGCCAGCAGCCGGGACAGGGGGTACGAGCAGTACTTC
.	.	TRBV15	TRBJ1-5	CATSRDLAEPQHF	TGTGCCACCAGCAGAGATTTAGCCGAGCCCCAGCATTTT
.	.	TRBV19	TRBJ2-6	CATHSGANVLTF	TGTGCCACCCACTCTGGGGCCAACGTCCTGACTTTC
.	.	TRBV7-9	TRBJ1-1	CASSFTRNTEAFF	TGTGCCAGCAGCTTTACACGGAACACTGAAGCTTTCTTT
few	.	TRBV7-2	TRBJ1-1	CASSQLTVTEAFF	TGTGCCAGCAGCCAACTGACAGTGACTGAAGCTTTCTTT
.	TRBD1	TRBV10-3	TRBJ1-2	CAISESTGGGDGYTF	TGTGCCATCAGTGAGTCGACAGGGGGGGGCGATGGCTACACCTTC
.	TRBD1	TRBV27	TRBJ2-7	CASSPLDRIYEQYF	TGTGCCAGCAGCCCCTTGGACAGGATCTACGAGCAGTACTTC
.	TRBD2	TRBV5-1	TRBJ2-1	CASSQGTSGRYEQFF	TGCGCCAGCAGCCAGGGGACTAGCGGGAGGTACGAGCAGTTCTTC
once	.	TRBV30	TRBJ2-1	CAWSVNAGNEQFF	TGTGCCTGGAGTGTAAACGCGGGCAATGAGCAGTTCTTC
.	.	TRBV10-3	TRBJ2-3	CAITSLGGAGTDTQYF	TGTGCCATCACTAGCCTAGGGGGGGCAGGCACAGATACGCAGTATTTT
.	TRBD1	TRBV28	TRBJ1-4	CASSSPGQGSEKLFF	TGTGCCAGCAGTTCTCCGGGACAGGGGTCGGAAAAACTGTTTTTT
.	TRBD2	TRBV11-2	TRBJ2-7	CASSPIAGGYSYEQYF	TGTGCCAGCAGCCCGATAGCGGGAGGCTACTCCTACGAGCAGTACTTC
.	TRBD2	TRBV7-3	TRBJ2-7	CASSRRTSERQYF	TGTGCCAGCAGCAGAAGGACTAGCGAGAGGCAGTACTTC
once	TRBD1	TRBV19	TRBJ2-1	CASSTGQGSYNEQFF	TGTGCCAGTAGTACAGGACAGGGTTCCTACAATGAGCAGTTCTTC
.	.	TRBV16	TRBJ1-1	CASSPPGTPNTEAFF	TGTGCCAGCAGCCCACCGGGAACACCAAACACTGAAGCTTTCTTT
once	TRBD1	TRBV5-1	TRBJ1-2	CASSQGQGPYGYTF	TGCGCCAGCAGCCAAGGACAGGGTCCCTATGGCTACACCTTC
.	.	TRBV2	TRBJ1-4	CASSEASQGGGKLFF	TGTGCCAGCAGTGAAGCTTCCCAGGGCGGCGGAAAACTGTTTTTT
.	.	TRBV27	TRBJ2-1	CASSLGHYNEQFF	TGTGCCAGCAGTTTAGGACACTACAATGAGCAGTTCTTC
.	TRBD1	TRBV7-6	TRBJ1-1	CASSLVQGARRNTEAFF	TGTGCCAGCAGCTTAGTACAGGGGGCGCGGAGGAACACTGAAGCTTTCTTT
.	TRBD2	TRBV7-3	TRBJ2-7	CASSLRGLPSYEQYF	TGTGCCAGCAGCTTAAGGGGACTACCCTCCTACGAGCAGTACTTC
.	.	TRBV18	TRBJ2-5	CASSPTSVVLETQYF	TGTGCCAGCTCACCAACCTCTGTAGTCCTGGAGACCCAGTACTTC
.	.	TRBV11-2	TRBJ1-2	CASSFTGSYGYTF	TGTGCCAGCAGCTTCACGGGGAGCTATGGCTACACCTTC
few	TRBD1	TRBV4-1	TRBJ1-1	CASSQQAGTGFTEAFF	TGCGCCAGCAGCCAACAAGCCGGGACAGGGTTCACTGAAGCTTTCTTT
once	.	TRBV25-1	TRBJ1-1	CASSELDMGQNTEAFF	TGTGCCAGCAGTGAACTCGACATGGGGCAGAACACTGAAGCTTTCTTT
.	.	TRBV7-2	TRBJ2-7	CASGLQSDTYEQYF	TGTGCCAGCGGCCTCCAGTCGGACACGTACGAGCAGTACTTC
.	TRBD1	TRBV7-8	TRBJ1-4	CASSFGTGGGLTNEKLFF	TGTGCCAGCAGCTTCGGGACAGGGGGAGGGCTAACTAATGAAAAACTGTTTTTT
.	TRBD1	TRBV28	TRBJ1-2	CASSFQGALGYTF	TGTGCCAGCAGTTTTCAGGGGGCGCTCGGCTACACCTTC
.	.	TRBV7-9	TRBJ2-7	CASSLLLNEQYF	TGTGCCAGCAGCTTATTACTCAACGAGCAGTACTTC
once	TRBD1	TRBV5-1	TRBJ2-2	CASSSTTGTGELFF	TGCGCCAGCAGCTCGACGACAGGGACCGGGGAGCTGTTTTTT
.	TRBD2	TRBV10-2	TRBJ2-5	CASSVAGAKTQYF	TGCGCCAGCAGTGTAGCGGGAGCGAAGACCCAGTACTTC
few	TRBD2	TRBV5-4	TRBJ2-3	CASSTLAGGPRDTQYF	TGTGCCAGCAGCACACTAGCGGGAGGGCCGAGGGATACGCAGTATTTT
.	.	TRBV28	TRBJ2-1	CASSPGGFGEQFF	TGTGCCAGCAGCCCAGGGGGGTTCGGTGAGCAGTTCTTC
.	.	TRBV6-1	TRBJ1-1	CASGWGRTEAFF	TGTGCCAGCGGGTGGGGCAGGACTGAAGCTTTCTTT
.	.	TRBV4-1	TRBJ2-7	CASSQEWQGGYEQYF	TGCGCCAGCAGCCAAGAATGGCAGGGGGGCTACGAGCAGTACTTC
.	TRBD1	TRBV19	TRBJ1-5	CASSRETGPQGTQHF	TGTGCCAGTAGTAGGGAGACAGGGCCGCAAGGGACCCAGCATTTT
.	.	TRBV29-1	TRBJ2-7	CSVVWSGRPYEQYF	TGCAGCGTTGTTTGGAGTGGCAGACCCTACGAGCAGTACTTC
.	.	TRBV5-8	TRBJ2-7	CASSFGTNAYEQYF	TGTGCCAGCAGCTTTGGGACAAATGCCTACGAGCAGTACTTC
once	TRBD2	TRBV27	TRBJ2-7	CASRGLASRNSYEQYF	TGTGCCAGCAGGGGACTAGCGAGCAGAAACTCCTACGAGCAGTACTTC
once	TRBD1	TRBV6-5	TRBJ1-1	CASSRRQGNTEAFF	TGTGCCAGCAGTCGCAGACAGGGGAACACTGAAGCTTTCTTT
few	TRBD1	TRBV6-1	TRBJ1-3	CASSRTGAGNTIYF	TGTGCCAGCAGTAGGACAGGGGCTGGAAACACCATATATTTT
once	.	TRBV27	TRBJ1-1	CASSFSQGPEAFF	TGTGCCAGCAGTTTTAGTCAGGGGCCTGAAGCTTTCTTT
.	TRBD2	TRBV6-1	TRBJ2-2	CASSDHRWAGGSNTGELFF	TGTGCCAGCAGTGATCACCGCTGGGCGGGAGGTTCGAACACCGGGGAGCTGTTTTTT